The rows below give T cell receptor beta chains drawn from one sample of a study of blood T cell repertoires in COVID-19. Profiling relied on immunoSEQ multiplex PCR, and the TCRdb table lists in-frame clones only, not all of them. This table has under 250,000 clones, around 83% appearing once. The specimen sequenced was peripheral blood. The receptor set was obtained from a middle-aged woman who had recovered from COVID-19. Each CDR3 is given with its conserved first and last residue. A D gene is named only where the DNA matches it firmly. Rows give clone size only sometimes, using once, few, many, or a class for an expanded clone.

j_call: TRBJ1-4; v_call: TRBV18; d_call: TRBD1; clone_size: NA; cdr3_nt: TGTGCCAGCTCAGGACTCCAACCAGGACAGGGGGTTAATGAAAAACTGTTTTTT; cdr3_aa: CASSGLQPGQGVNEKLFF
j_call: TRBJ1-2; v_call: TRBV19; d_call: NA; clone_size: NA; cdr3_nt: TGTGCCAGTAGTATATGGTCGGACTATGGCTACACCTTC; cdr3_aa: CASSIWSDYGYTF
j_call: TRBJ2-1; v_call: TRBV19; d_call: NA; clone_size: NA; cdr3_nt: TGTGCCAGTAGTATCCAGATCTCCTACAATGAGCAGTTCTTC; cdr3_aa: CASSIQISYNEQFF
j_call: TRBJ2-5; v_call: TRBV2; d_call: NA; clone_size: NA; cdr3_nt: TGTGCCAGCAGTGAATTTAGTAGTCAGTACTTC; cdr3_aa: CASSEFSSQYF
j_call: TRBJ2-1; v_call: TRBV5-5; d_call: TRBD2; clone_size: few; cdr3_nt: TGTGCCAGCAGCTTTAGCGGGGGGGCTCATAATGAGCAGTTCTTC; cdr3_aa: CASSFSGGAHNEQFF
j_call: TRBJ2-3; v_call: TRBV28; d_call: NA; clone_size: NA; cdr3_nt: TGTGCCAGCAGTTTGATGGCCATCGTCACAGATACGCAGTATTTT; cdr3_aa: CASSLMAIVTDTQYF
j_call: TRBJ1-4; v_call: TRBV6-6; d_call: TRBD1; clone_size: NA; cdr3_nt: TGTGCCAGCAGTCCTAGAGAACCGGGACAGGTCCCCCGGGGGAATGAAAAACTGTTTTTT; cdr3_aa: CASSPREPGQVPRGNEKLFF
j_call: TRBJ1-6; v_call: TRBV30; d_call: TRBD1; clone_size: NA; cdr3_nt: TGTGCCTGGAGGGGACGCCCAGGGGGCAAAAGATCACCCCTCCACTTT; cdr3_aa: CAWRGRPGGKRSPLHF
j_call: TRBJ1-2; v_call: TRBV25-1; d_call: TRBD1; clone_size: NA; cdr3_nt: TGTGCCAGCAGTGAATATAACAGGGGAGGAGGCTACACCTTC; cdr3_aa: CASSEYNRGGGYTF
j_call: TRBJ2-5; v_call: TRBV7-9; d_call: TRBD1; clone_size: NA; cdr3_nt: TGTGCCAGCAGCGCCAGGGGACAGCAAGAGACCCAGTACTTC; cdr3_aa: CASSARGQQETQYF
j_call: TRBJ2-1; v_call: TRBV10-3; d_call: TRBD1; clone_size: NA; cdr3_nt: TGTGCCATTGGCCCCGGACAGGGGGCAGACAATGAGCAGTTCTTC; cdr3_aa: CAIGPGQGADNEQFF
j_call: TRBJ2-5; v_call: TRBV3-1/TRBV3-2; d_call: NA; clone_size: NA; cdr3_nt: TGTGCCAGCAGCCAAGAACTCGACAGCGAGCCCCCCTTCCTCCAAGAGACCCAGTACTTC; cdr3_aa: CASSQELDSEPPFLQETQYF
j_call: TRBJ2-2; v_call: TRBV5-5; d_call: NA; clone_size: NA; cdr3_nt: TGTGCCAGCAGCTTGTCCGTGGCCAGGACCGGGGAGCTGTTTTTT; cdr3_aa: CASSLSVARTGELFF
j_call: TRBJ1-5; v_call: TRBV19; d_call: TRBD1; clone_size: NA; cdr3_nt: TGTGCCAGTACGGGACAGGGCTATCAGCCCCAGCATTTT; cdr3_aa: CASTGQGYQPQHF
j_call: TRBJ2-2; v_call: TRBV19; d_call: TRBD1; clone_size: NA; cdr3_nt: TGTGCCAGTAGTCCCTCGACAGGGATTCCCGGGGAGCTGTTTTTT; cdr3_aa: CASSPSTGIPGELFF
j_call: TRBJ1-1; v_call: TRBV6-5; d_call: TRBD1; clone_size: few; cdr3_nt: TGTGCCAGCAGGGGGACAGGGTACACTGAAGCTTTCTTT; cdr3_aa: CASRGTGYTEAFF
j_call: TRBJ1-3; v_call: TRBV30; d_call: TRBD1; clone_size: NA; cdr3_nt: TGTGCCTCCAAGGGGGCAGGGAACTCTGGAAACACCATATATTTT; cdr3_aa: CASKGAGNSGNTIYF
j_call: TRBJ1-2; v_call: TRBV5-1; d_call: NA; clone_size: NA; cdr3_nt: TGCGCCAGCAGCTTGGCCGGTGATAGCAACGTTAATGGCTACACCTTC; cdr3_aa: CASSLAGDSNVNGYTF
j_call: TRBJ1-4; v_call: TRBV7-9; d_call: NA; clone_size: NA; cdr3_nt: TGTGCCAGCAGCTTAGGACAGGACGGAATGGAAAAACTGTTTTTT; cdr3_aa: CASSLGQDGMEKLFF
j_call: TRBJ2-2; v_call: TRBV5-1; d_call: TRBD2; clone_size: NA; cdr3_nt: TGCGCCAGCAGCTTGCCGACGGGGGGGCTGGACACCGGGGAGCTGTTTTTT; cdr3_aa: CASSLPTGGLDTGELFF
j_call: TRBJ2-1; v_call: TRBV9; d_call: TRBD2; clone_size: NA; cdr3_nt: TGTGCCAGCAGCGTAGGCGGTAGCGGGGGGCTTTATGAGCAGTTCTTC; cdr3_aa: CASSVGGSGGLYEQFF
j_call: TRBJ1-2; v_call: TRBV28; d_call: NA; clone_size: few; cdr3_nt: TGTGCCAGCAGGAGGACAGCTTCCTATGGCTACACCTTC; cdr3_aa: CASRRTASYGYTF
j_call: TRBJ2-3; v_call: TRBV6-1; d_call: NA; clone_size: once; cdr3_nt: TGTGCCAGCAGTGAAGCGGGGTTCAGGGTTACGGATACGCAGTATTTT; cdr3_aa: CASSEAGFRVTDTQYF
j_call: TRBJ1-1; v_call: TRBV4-2; d_call: NA; clone_size: NA; cdr3_nt: TGTGCCAGCAGACAGGGACGTAGCACTGAAGCTTTCTTT; cdr3_aa: CASRQGRSTEAFF
j_call: TRBJ1-6; v_call: TRBV2; d_call: TRBD1; clone_size: NA; cdr3_nt: TGTGCCAGCAGGGAGACAGGGGCGGGTTCACCCCTCCACTTT; cdr3_aa: CASRETGAGSPLHF
j_call: TRBJ2-4; v_call: TRBV5-6; d_call: TRBD1; clone_size: NA; cdr3_nt: TGTGCCAGCAGCCCTGACAGGGCAGGGAACATTCAGTACTTC; cdr3_aa: CASSPDRAGNIQYF
j_call: TRBJ2-5; v_call: TRBV7-6; d_call: TRBD2; clone_size: NA; cdr3_nt: TGTGCCAGCAGCTTAGAAGCGGGGGATGGGGAGACCCAGTACTTC; cdr3_aa: CASSLEAGDGETQYF
j_call: TRBJ1-6; v_call: TRBV7-8; d_call: TRBD1; clone_size: NA; cdr3_nt: TGTGCCAGCAGCTTAGGGTTAGACAGGGGTTATTCACCCCTCCACTTT; cdr3_aa: CASSLGLDRGYSPLHF
j_call: TRBJ2-3; v_call: TRBV15; d_call: TRBD2; clone_size: once; cdr3_nt: TGTGCCACCAGCAGCTTGACTAGCGGGGCTTCAGATACGCAGTATTTT; cdr3_aa: CATSSLTSGASDTQYF